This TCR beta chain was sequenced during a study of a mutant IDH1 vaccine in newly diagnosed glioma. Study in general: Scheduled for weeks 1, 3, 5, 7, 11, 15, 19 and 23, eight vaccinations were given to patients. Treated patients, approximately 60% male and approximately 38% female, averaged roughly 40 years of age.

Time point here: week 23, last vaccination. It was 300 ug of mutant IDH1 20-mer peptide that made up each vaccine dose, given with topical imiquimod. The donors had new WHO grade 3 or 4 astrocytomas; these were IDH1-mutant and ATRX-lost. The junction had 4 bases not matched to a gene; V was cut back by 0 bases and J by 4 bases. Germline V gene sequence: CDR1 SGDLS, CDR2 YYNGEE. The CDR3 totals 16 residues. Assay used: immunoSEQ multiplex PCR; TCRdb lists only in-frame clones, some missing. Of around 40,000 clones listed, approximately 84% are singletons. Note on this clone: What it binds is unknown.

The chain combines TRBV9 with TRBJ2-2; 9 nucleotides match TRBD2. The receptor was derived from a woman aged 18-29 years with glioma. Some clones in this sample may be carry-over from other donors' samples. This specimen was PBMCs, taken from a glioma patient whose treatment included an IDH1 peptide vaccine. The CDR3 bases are TGTGCCAGCAGCGTAGGAGTAGCGGGAGTCACCGGGGAGCTGTTTTTT. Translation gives CASSVGVAGVTGELFF.